This T cell receptor (beta chain) was captured by sequencing in a study of blood T cell repertoires in COVID-19 (dated by TCRdb to 2019 to 2021). For the study in its entirety: The collaborator samples originated in the United States, Italy and Spain and spanned the acute and convalescent phases of COVID-19. The material from the prospective study consisted of cDNA or gDNA derived from T cells, B-cell-depleted T cells, or PBMCs. The dataset comprised deeply sampled blood TCRbeta repertoires from subjects exposed to, actively infected with, or recovered from COVID-19. A freely available public database, intended as a resource for researchers studying the immune response to SARS-CoV-2, is where the repertoires were released. The samples were drawn from two sources: the first 160 participants of the ongoing ImmuneRACE study, and 1,000 to 1,500 subjects contributed by 6 global collaborators. A de-identified subject ID, COVID-19 status, age in years and sex were almost always included in the sample metadata. Where available, HLA class I and class II types were taken from metadata supplied by the sample provider and were not determined by assay-based typing. The paper's findings and limits, for the study overall: Clinical and demographic metadata were provided uncurated, with the amount varying by source and participant.

To note about this clone: Its antigen has not been determined. No base qualities exist here, and no much larger clone lies one base off it.

TCRbeta CDR3 regions were amplified from genomic DNA using the immunoSEQ Assay, a bias-controlled multiplex PCR. In the source study's methods: Within the assay, amplification of reference gene primers was used to estimate how many nucleated cells each sample contained. To quantify the absolute abundance of each unique TCRbeta CDR3 rearrangement, sequence reads were collapsed and filtered. For each sample, productive Simpson clonality was calculated as the square root of Simpson's diversity index over productive rearrangements. As stored in TCRdb, this immuneACCESS dataset retains in-frame rearrangements with V and J assigned. A fraction of the clones does not appear; measured against another copy, unresolved V genes explain less than half of the discrepancy, and the remainder lacks a known reason. Clone size and V and J calls were adopted from that table, with D and trimming inferred from the DNA. This sample comprises 150,000 to 200,000 clones, roughly 80% of them detected only once. The ten largest make up around 2.4% of the sample.

Collaborating institutions collected whole blood in K2EDTA tubes following their own protocols. For TCRbeta analysis, collaborator samples were shipped as frozen whole blood, as isolated PBMCs, or as DNA extracted from either sample type. The CDR3, from cysteine to phenylalanine, totals 16 residues. Left in the record is the CDR3 DNA by itself, 48 bases read in frame from the first base. From the germline V gene, CDR1 is SNHLY and CDR2 is FYNNEI. The V end gives up 8 bases and the J end 2 bases, leaving 11 bases in the junction not matched to a gene. This receptor was obtained from a human donor with acute or convalescent COVID-19. The donor label of this sample is uncertain. Material: peripheral blood. Recombination linked TRBV2 to TRBJ2-3, with 9 middle bases fitting TRBD1. CDR3 reads: CASFNSGTGITDTQYF. The bases read TGTGCCAGCTTCAACTCCGGGACAGGGATCACAGATACGCAGTATTTT.